This is a list of T cell receptor beta chains from one sample in a study of blood T cell repertoires in COVID-19. Clones were sequenced by immunoSEQ multiplex PCR, and TCRdb holds only the in-frame ones, with some missing. The sample lists 250,000 to 350,000 clones, roughly 90% seen once, with about 12% in the top ten. Sequences were obtained from peripheral blood. The receptors were sampled from a woman in her 70s with COVID-19, enrolled during active disease. Each CDR3 is given with its conserved first and last residue. A D gene is named only where the DNA matches it firmly. Only some rows state a clone size, as once, few, many or a class for expanded clones.

>TRBV24-1|TRBJ2-2|-|-
CATSDFATSNTGELFF
TGTGCCACCAGTGATTTCGCGACTTCGAACACCGGGGAGCTGTTTTTT
>TRBV5-1|TRBJ1-1|-|-
CASSLDAGSNTEAFF
TGCGCCAGCAGCTTGGATGCAGGGTCGAACACTGAAGCTTTCTTT
>TRBV7-3|TRBJ2-7|once|TRBD1
CASSAGQGAYEQYF
TGTGCCAGCAGCGCGGGACAGGGAGCCTACGAGCAGTACTTC
>TRBV11-2|TRBJ2-2|-|-
CASSLVRAGELFF
TGTGCCAGCAGCTTAGTAAGAGCCGGGGAGCTGTTTTTT
>TRBV4-2|TRBJ2-5|once|TRBD2
CASSRTSGAQETQYF
TGTGCCAGCAGCCGTACTAGCGGGGCTCAAGAGACCCAGTACTTC
>TRBV30|TRBJ1-4|-|TRBD1
CAWSVIGTGANEKLFF
TGTGCCTGGAGTGTAATTGGGACAGGTGCGAATGAAAAACTGTTTTTT
>TRBV7-2|TRBJ1-2|-|-
CASSPGLNYGYTF
TGTGCCAGCAGCCCCGGACTTAACTATGGCTACACCTTC
>TRBV5-4|TRBJ1-1|-|-
CASRERTTNTEAFF
TGTGCCAGCAGAGAGAGGACAACTAACACTGAAGCTTTCTTT
>TRBV7-9|TRBJ1-2|-|TRBD1
CASSWVGQGYSGYTF
TGTGCCAGCAGCTGGGTCGGACAGGGGTACAGTGGCTACACCTTC
>TRBV24-1|TRBJ2-5|-|-
CATAHREGETQYF
TGTGCCACCGCCCACAGGGAGGGGGAGACCCAGTACTTC
>TRBV11-2|TRBJ1-5|-|-
CASSSHPSAQHF
TGTGCCAGCAGCTCCCACCCCTCGGCCCAGCATTTT
>TRBV18|TRBJ1-2|-|-
CASSPSAEGYGYTF
TGTGCCAGCTCACCCTCGGCAGAGGGCTATGGCTACACCTTC
>TRBV10-2|TRBJ2-5|-|-
CASSDKAPETQYF
TGCGCCAGCAGTGATAAAGCTCCGGAGACCCAGTACTTC
>TRBV10-1|TRBJ2-3|once|TRBD2
CASRKVCVAGGFTDTQYF
TGCGCCAGCCGTAAGGTTTGTGTTGCGGGGGGGTTCACAGATACGCAGTATTTT
>TRBV5-1|TRBJ1-2|-|-
CASSSGDGYTF
TGCGCCAGCAGCTCGGGGGATGGCTACACCTTC
>TRBV7-9|TRBJ1-1|-|-
CASSLYEAFF
TGTGCCAGCAGCTTATATGAAGCTTTCTTT
>TRBV6-1|TRBJ1-6|-|-
CASSEWGVEEWRNSPLHF
TGTGCCAGCAGTGAATGGGGAGTGGAGGAGTGGAGGAATTCACCCCTCCACTTT
>TRBV5-4|TRBJ1-1|-|TRBD1
CASSSALGGRGTEAFF
TGTGCCAGCAGCTCAGCCTTAGGGGGCCGTGGTACTGAAGCTTTCTTT
>TRBV7-2|TRBJ2-3|once|-
CASSPARGAGDTQYF
TGTGCCAGCAGCCCCGCCCGGGGGGCGGGAGATACGCAGTATTTT
>TRBV3-1/TRBV3-2|TRBJ1-1|-|TRBD1
CASSQGGHAPRGKNTEAFF
TGTGCCAGCAGCCAAGGCGGGCATGCCCCCAGGGGGAAGAACACTGAAGCTTTCTTT
>TRBV19|TRBJ1-2|-|TRBD1
CASNWDRSYGYTF
TGTGCCAGTAACTGGGACAGATCCTATGGCTACACCTTC
>TRBV10-3|TRBJ2-5|-|-
CASGMETQYF
TGTGCCAGCGGTATGGAGACCCAGTACTTC
>TRBV2|TRBJ1-5|-|TRBD1
CASSRSGDSYNQPQHF
TGTGCCAGCAGTCGTTCGGGGGACAGCTACAATCAGCCCCAGCATTTT
>TRBV9|TRBJ2-7|-|TRBD1
CASSVGWGQSYEQYF
TGTGCCAGCAGCGTAGGATGGGGACAGTCCTACGAGCAGTACTTC
>TRBV7-2|TRBJ1-5|-|TRBD1
CASSLVGTGNQPQHF
TGTGCCAGCAGCTTAGTAGGGACAGGGAATCAGCCCCAGCATTTT
>TRBV29-1|TRBJ2-5|once|TRBD2
CSAEGRGAQETQYF
TGCAGCGCTGAGGGGCGGGGGGCCCAAGAGACCCAGTACTTC
>TRBV5-4|TRBJ2-6|-|-
CASSPAGSSPGANVLTF
TGTGCCAGCAGCCCGGCAGGGTCCAGCCCTGGGGCCAACGTCCTGACTTTC
>TRBV5-4|TRBJ2-7|-|-
CASSFRDTYEQYF
TGTGCCAGCAGCTTCCGGGACACCTACGAGCAGTACTTC
>TRBV5-6|TRBJ1-2|-|TRBD1
CASSLKGANYGYTF
TGTGCCAGCAGCTTGAAGGGGGCGAACTATGGCTACACCTTC
>TRBV7-2|TRBJ1-2|-|TRBD1
CASSLGQGAYGYTF
TGTGCCAGCAGTCTAGGACAGGGTGCTTATGGCTACACCTTC
>TRBV7-2|TRBJ2-7|-|-
CASSLEPGIYEQYF
TGTGCCAGCAGCTTAGAACCAGGGATCTACGAGCAGTACTTC
>TRBV18|TRBJ2-7|-|TRBD2
CASSTSSGGEYEQYF
TGTGCCAGCTCAACGTCTAGCGGGGGGGAATACGAGCAGTACTTC
>TRBV15|TRBJ1-1|-|-
CATSRGATATNTEAFF
TGTGCCACCAGCAGAGGCGCGACAGCGACGAACACTGAAGCTTTCTTT
>TRBV3-1/TRBV3-2|TRBJ1-2|-|TRBD1
CASSQPNRGPGYGYTF
TGTGCCAGCAGCCAACCGAACAGGGGGCCCGGCTATGGCTACACCTTC
>TRBV5-8|TRBJ1-4|-|-
CASSLETGNEKLFF
TGTGCCAGCAGCTTGGAGACGGGTAATGAAAAACTGTTTTTT
>TRBV24-1|TRBJ2-5|-|-
CATSQEGTQYF
TGTGCCACCAGTCAGGAGGGGACCCAGTACTTC
>TRBV12-5|TRBJ2-3|-|TRBD2
CASGIGLVLDTQYF
TGTGCTAGTGGTATAGGACTAGTTTTAGATACGCAGTATTTT
>TRBV3-1/TRBV3-2|TRBJ1-1|-|-
CASSHSSLEAFF
TGTGCCAGCAGCCACTCCAGTCTTGAAGCTTTCTTT
>TRBV25-1|TRBJ2-5|few|-
CASSDSLTSTKRTQYF
TGTGCCAGCAGTGATTCCCTGACAAGTACAAAGAGGACCCAGTACTTC
>TRBV11-2|TRBJ2-5|-|-
CASSSDPRRKKETQYF
TGTGCCAGCAGCTCCGACCCGCGGAGGAAAAAAGAGACCCAGTACTTC
>TRBV7-2|TRBJ1-1|-|-
CASSLTLNTEAFF
TGTGCCAGCAGCCTTACCCTAAACACTGAAGCTTTCTTT
>TRBV27|TRBJ1-5|-|-
CASSFRVDQPQHF
TGTGCCAGCAGTTTTCGGGTCGATCAGCCCCAGCATTTT
>TRBV6-1|TRBJ1-1|-|TRBD1
CASKPGGNTEAFF
TGTGCCAGCAAACCAGGGGGCAACACTGAAGCTTTCTTT
>TRBV13|TRBJ1-3|-|-
CASSQAFREKHF
TGTGCCAGCAGCCAGGCCTTCAGGGAAAAACATTTT
>TRBV7-2|TRBJ1-1|-|-
CASSLKRTAMNTEAFF
TGTGCCAGCAGCTTAAAGAGGACAGCTATGAACACTGAAGCTTTCTTT
>TRBV4-3|TRBJ2-5|-|TRBD2
CASSQGASGGETQYF
TGCGCCAGCAGCCAAGGGGCTAGCGGGGGGGAGACCCAGTACTTC
>TRBV18|TRBJ2-4|-|TRBD1
CASSTQGTLAKNIQYF
TGTGCCAGCTCTACACAGGGGACACTAGCCAAAAACATTCAGTACTTC
>TRBV7-9|TRBJ2-3|-|-
CASSLVVSSPFKHTQYF
TGTGCCAGCAGCTTAGTGGTGTCTAGCCCCTTCAAACATACGCAGTATTTT
>TRBV27|TRBJ2-5|-|TRBD2
CASSSTSGGIQETQYF
TGTGCCAGCAGTTCGACTAGCGGGGGGATCCAAGAGACCCAGTACTTC
>TRBV2|TRBJ1-4|-|-
CASIVRANEKLFF
TGTGCCAGCATTGTCAGGGCGAATGAAAAACTGTTTTTT
>TRBV9|TRBJ2-2|-|-
CASSPHRDTRELFF
TGTGCCAGCAGCCCCCACAGGGATACTCGGGAGCTGTTTTTT
>TRBV5-1|TRBJ1-2|-|-
CASSSQWDSVGGYTF
TGCGCCAGCAGCTCCCAATGGGACTCCGTGGGGGGCTACACCTTC
>TRBV3-1/TRBV3-2|TRBJ1-2|-|TRBD1
CASSQNGQGTAGYTF
TGTGCCAGCAGCCAAAACGGACAGGGGACGGCCGGCTACACCTTC
>TRBV30|TRBJ1-1|-|TRBD1
CAWTGTGNTEAFF
TGTGCCTGGACCGGGACAGGGAACACTGAAGCTTTCTTT
>TRBV10-3|TRBJ2-7|-|-
CAISTGSYEQYF
TGTGCCATCAGTACTGGCTCCTACGAGCAGTACTTC